This T cell receptor beta chain was sequenced in a study of blood T cells in healthy people across ages. V was pared by 4 bases and J by 4 bases, with 8 bases between. Germline V gives CDR1 SQVTM, CDR2 ANQGSEA. The CDR3 runs 12 residues. Combining a sample-barcoded 5' primer with a J-beta primer mix, a second PCR ran for about 7 to 11 cycles. From the 5' RACE reads, TCRdb called clonotypes with MiXCR, one entry per CDR3 protein. This sample yields 1.5 million to 2 million distinct CDR3 sequences, of which 49% are seen a single time; about 2.1% belongs to the top ten. This receptor was obtained from a woman in her thirties or forties in good health. What was sequenced was blood. The chain carries TRBV29-1 and TRBJ1-5, with D possibly matching TRBD1 (5 bases). In nucleotides, the CDR3 is TGCAGCGTTGGGGGACTGAATCAGCCCCAGCATTTT. Translation gives CSVGGLNQPQHF.